The 17 T cell receptor beta chains given below trace back to one sample, sequenced in a study of blood T cell repertoires in COVID-19. Data came from immunoSEQ multiplex PCR; TCRdb stores just in-frame clones and leaves some out. The repertoire holds about 250,000 clones, around 90% seen once, with 0.8% to 0.95% in the top ten. Sequences were obtained from peripheral blood. All receptors derive from a man under 40 with COVID-19, enrolled during active disease.

The chain carries TRBV9 and TRBJ2-5; 12 bases match TRBD2. Germline assignment: CDR1 SGDLS and CDR2 YYNGEE. This CDR3 is built from 17 residues. V shed 0 bases and J 5 bases; nucleotides not matched to a gene: 8. The CDR3 DNA is TGTGCCAGCAGCGTAGCATCCGGACTAGCGGGGAGGGAGACCCAGTACTTC. Protein product: CASSVASGLAGRETQYF.

This clone was picked up a small number of times. The chain links TRBV2 to TRBJ1-1; D perhaps matches TRBD1 (6 bases). CDR3 size: 14 residues. Germline V gives CDR1 SNHLY, CDR2 FYNNEI. The germline V and J ends were trimmed by 7 bases and 1 base, with 13 bases remaining between them. DNA for the CDR3: TGTGCCAGCACTACGTCCAGGGGGAACACTGAAGCTTTCTTT. It yields the protein CASTTSRGNTEAFF.

The chain employs TRBV5-1 and TRBJ1-3; D is perhaps TRBD1 (6 bases). The ends were cut back, 1 base at V and 4 bases at J, with 12 bases in the middle. Germline V gene data show CDR1 as SGHRS and CDR2 as YFSETQ. The CDR3 sequence is 15 residues long. As DNA, the CDR3 is TGCGCCAGCAGCTTGAGCACAGGGTCAGGAAACACCATATATTTT. Translating it yields CASSLSTGSGNTIYF.

This rearrangement joins TRBV6-2 or TRBV6-3 to TRBJ2-3; no clear D gene. The V gene's germline CDR1 is MNHEY and CDR2 SVGEGT. The CDR3 contains 15 residues. V lost 2 bases to trimming and J lost 2 bases, with 11 bases between them. CDR3 sequence (DNA): TGTGCCAGCAGTTACCCCAGGTTAAACACAGATACGCAGTATTTT. This sequence encodes CASSYPRLNTDTQYF.

J is TRBJ1-2 and V is TRBV15, with a weak D call TRBD1 (5 bases). V was shortened by 0 bases and J by 7 bases, with 9 bases between the two germline ends. CDR3 size: 13 residues. Germline-derived CDR1 and CDR2 are LNHNV and YYDKDF (reference sequence). The CDR3 loop is CATSRDRVSGYTF. The DNA for the CDR3 is TGTGCCACCAGCAGAGACAGGGTGTCTGGCTACACCTTC.

The rearrangement uses TRBV7-2 and TRBJ2-1; 9 bases match TRBD1. V shed 7 bases and J 4 bases; nucleotides not matched to a gene: 11. The CDR3 covers 16 residues. CDR1 and CDR2 (germline): SGHTA, FQGNSA. CDR3 region: CASTKEAGTGYNEQFF. The CDR3 DNA sequence: TGTGCCAGCACTAAGGAGGCCGGGACAGGGTACAATGAGCAGTTCTTC.

This chain links TRBV5-5 with TRBJ1-2; 7 bases match TRBD1. The trim removed 3 bases at V and 3 bases at J, leaving 2 bases unmatched. Germline V lookup: CDR1 SGHKS, CDR2 YYEKEE (reference sequence). CDR3 size: 13 residues. The DNA of the CDR3 is TGTGCCAGCAGCTCCAGGGGGGACTATGGCTACACCTTC. Its translation: CASSSRGDYGYTF.

This sequence joins TRBV19 and TRBJ2-3; 10 nucleotides align to TRBD2. V dropped 1 base and J dropped 4; count of bases not matched to a gene: 5. Germline V gene sequence: CDR1 LNHDA, CDR2 SQIVND (reference sequence). The CDR3 is 16 residues long. CDR3 loop: CASSIGSGRGADTQYF. DNA of the CDR3: TGTGCCAGTAGTATAGGGAGCGGGAGGGGCGCAGATACGCAGTATTTT.

The chain recombines TRBV29-1 with TRBJ1-2; TRBD1 might be the D (5 bases). Germline values: CDR1 SQVTM, CDR2 ANQGSEA. Trimming shortened V by 3 bases and J by 8 bases, and 19 bases separated the two germline ends. This CDR3 is built from 14 residues. DNA of the CDR3: TGCAGCGTTGACGTATTGGGGGGTGAAGGGGGCTACACCTTC. It yields the protein CSVDVLGGEGGYTF.

The chain combines TRBV7-3 with TRBJ1-1, with a possible D match to TRBD1 (5 bases). Germline V lookup: CDR1 SGHTA, CDR2 FQGTGA. This CDR3 has 15 residues. Trimming left V 2 bases short and J 9 bases short, with 19 bases between. CDR3 amino acids: CASSLGRGGEYQAFF. Written as DNA, the CDR3 is TGTGCCAGCAGCTTAGGGCGGGGCGGAGAATATCAAGCTTTCTTT.

The chain uses TRBV5-1 and TRBJ1-6; unclear D gene. Germline CDR1 reads SGHRS; CDR2 reads YFSETQ. Trimming pared 1 base from V and 10 bases from J, leaving 15 bases between. The CDR3 length is 15 residues. The CDR3 region is CASSLYGERRSPLHF. The CDR3 DNA reads TGCGCCAGCAGCTTGTATGGGGAGAGGAGGTCACCCCTCCACTTT.

This chain connects TRBV29-1 to TRBJ1-3; the match to TRBD1 covers 8 bases. The CDR3 spans 14 residues. The V gene end was trimmed by 7 bases and the J gene end by 1 base; junction bases not matched to a gene: 6. In germline, CDR1 is SQVTM, CDR2 ANQGSEA. The CDR3 DNA reads TGCAGCGCGTGGACAGGGAGGTCTGGAAACACCATATATTTT. This gives the protein CSAWTGRSGNTIYF.

V gene TRBV29-1 combines with J gene TRBJ2-1; the D is unclear. Trimming removed 4 bases from V and 8 bases from J, with 9 bases in between. Germline V gene data show CDR1 as SQVTM and CDR2 as ANQGSEA. The CDR3 consists of 11 residues. DNA of the CDR3: TGCAGCGTTGCCCCCCAGGATGAGCAGTTCTTC. The encoded protein is CSVAPQDEQFF.

This chain uses TRBV5-1 with TRBJ1-3; no reliable D call. V lost 6 bases, J lost 3 bases, and 10 bases lay in between. There are 13 residues in the CDR3. CDR1 is SGHRS and CDR2 is YFSETQ in the germline V gene. The CDR3 bases are TGCGCCAGCACCGGGGTTGGTGGAAACACCATATATTTT. Protein product: CASTGVGGNTIYF.

V gene TRBV7-9 combines with J gene TRBJ2-3; D gene ambiguous. V lost 5 bases and J lost 0, with 6 bases in between. Germline CDR1 and CDR2: SEHNR and FQNEAQ (reference sequence). This CDR3 spans 13 amino acids. The chain's CDR3 is CASSALSTDTQYF. The CDR3 nucleotides read TGTGCCAGCAGCGCGCTTAGCACAGATACGCAGTATTTT.

The count of this clone is one. This chain connects TRBV5-1 to TRBJ1-2; no clear D. The V end lost 4 bases, the J end lost 3 bases, and 13 bases lay between the germline ends. Per germline, CDR1 SGHRS and CDR2 YFSETQ. The CDR3 loop spans 14 amino acids. The DNA for the CDR3 is TGCGCCAGCAGCCCCAACCTACTTGACTATGGCTACACCTTC. This translates into CASSPNLLDYGYTF.

This chain uses TRBV2 with TRBJ1-6; TRBD1 matches at 7 bases. Germline-derived CDR1 and CDR2 are SNHLY and FYNNEI. The V and J ends lost 10 bases and 13 bases, in that order; junction bases with no gene match: 16. The length of the CDR3 is 14 residues. This CDR3 is CATLPTQGVSPLHF. In nucleotides, the CDR3 is TGTGCCACCCTACCAACCCAGGGGGTTAGCCCCCTCCACTTT.